Given below is one T cell receptor (beta chain) in context. Its ends do not fully match the called genes, so a read error is possible. Profiling relied on immunoSEQ multiplex PCR, and the TCRdb table lists in-frame clones only, not all of them. The repertoire includes under 75,000 clones, approximately 89% of them detected once, and approximately 1.5% sits in the top ten. These data originate in a study of T cell changes during pregnancy in multiple sclerosis. Sample: peripheral blood, taken in the third trimester of pregnancy. This TCR came from a female donor in good health, enrolled as a control in a pregnancy study.

The CDR3 DNA reads TGTGCCATTAGTGACCTGAGGACACCCGCCTACGAGCAGTACTTC. This encodes CAISDLRTPAYEQYF. The rearrangement joins TRBV10-3 to TRBJ2-7, with TRBD1 as a possible D gene (5 bases). CDR1 and CDR2 from the germline V gene are ENHRY and SYGVKD. The CDR3 consists of 15 residues.